This T cell receptor beta chain was profiled in a study of T cells in Graves' hyperthyroidism and ophthalmopathy. Germline-derived CDR1 and CDR2 are SGHAT and FQNNGV. J lost 8 bases, V lost 3 bases, and 9 bases had no gene match. This CDR3 has 16 amino acids. Amplification of TCR beta CDR3 regions was performed using RNA transcripts as template. The HTBI primer set drove a first-round RT-PCR of the TCR CDR3. TCRdb reanalysed the multiplex PCR reads using MiXCR and keeps one entry per CDR3 protein. The sample records hundreds of thousands of distinct CDR3 sequences, around 15% being singletons. Patients were excluded because of uncontrolled infection, other autoimmune disease, pregnancy or lactation.

This sequence originates from a woman aged 35 to 49 with Graves' ophthalmopathy. This rearrangement joins TRBV11-2 to TRBJ1-3; 11 bases align to TRBD1. The sample comprised blood. CDR3 in amino acids: CASSFSGTGGSDTIYF. In DNA, the CDR3 is TGTGCCAGCAGCTTCTCCGGGACAGGGGGTAGCGACACCATATATTTT.